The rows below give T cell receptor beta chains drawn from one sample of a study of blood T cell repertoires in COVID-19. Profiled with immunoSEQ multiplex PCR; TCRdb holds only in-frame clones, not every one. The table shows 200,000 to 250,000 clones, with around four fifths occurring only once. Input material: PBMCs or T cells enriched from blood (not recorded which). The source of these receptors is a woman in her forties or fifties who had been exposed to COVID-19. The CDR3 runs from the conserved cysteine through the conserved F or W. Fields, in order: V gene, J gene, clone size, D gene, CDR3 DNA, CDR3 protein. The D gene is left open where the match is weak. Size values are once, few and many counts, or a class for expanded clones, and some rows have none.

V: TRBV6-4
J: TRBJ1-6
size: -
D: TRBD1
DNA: TGTGCCAGCAGGACGGACAGGGGAGATTCACCCCTCCACTTT
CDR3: CASRTDRGDSPLHF

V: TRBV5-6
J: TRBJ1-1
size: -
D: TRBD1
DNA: TGTGCCAGCAGCCCGCATTCAGGACAGGAGGAGGACGAAGCTTTCTTT
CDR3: CASSPHSGQEEDEAFF

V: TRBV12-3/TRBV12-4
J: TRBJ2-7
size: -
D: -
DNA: TGTGCCAGCCGACCCCAGGGGCGCTGGGAGCAGTACTTC
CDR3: CASRPQGRWEQYF

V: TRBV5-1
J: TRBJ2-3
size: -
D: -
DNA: TGCGCCAGCAGCTTGGGCCCACAGCCCGATACGCAGTATTTT
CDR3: CASSLGPQPDTQYF

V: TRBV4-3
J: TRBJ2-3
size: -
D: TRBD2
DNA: TGCGCCAGCAGCCAAGATTGGGGCGGGGGAGCTTCTAGCACAGATACGCAGTATTTT
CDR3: CASSQDWGGGASSTDTQYF

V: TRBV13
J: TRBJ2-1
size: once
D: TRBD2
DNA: TGTGCCAGCAGCTTCGGGAGCGGGGGGTCCAGCTCCTACAATGAGCAGTTCTTC
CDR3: CASSFGSGGSSSYNEQFF

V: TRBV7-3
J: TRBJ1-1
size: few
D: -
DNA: TGTGCCAGCAGCCTGCGAGGGCGGCCCCCCGGGAGTGAAGCTTTCTTT
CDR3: CASSLRGRPPGSEAFF

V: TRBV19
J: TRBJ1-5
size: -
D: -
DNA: TGTGCCAGTACCGTTGGAACAGGAGGCAATCAGCCCCAGCATTTT
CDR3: CASTVGTGGNQPQHF

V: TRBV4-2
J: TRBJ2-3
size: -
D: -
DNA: TGTGCCAGCAGCCAAGCGACACTAGCCCCCACAGATACGCAGTATTTT
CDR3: CASSQATLAPTDTQYF

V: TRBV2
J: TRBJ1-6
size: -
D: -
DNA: TGTGCCAGTCACAGGAGCTATAATTCACCCCTCCACTTT
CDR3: CASHRSYNSPLHF

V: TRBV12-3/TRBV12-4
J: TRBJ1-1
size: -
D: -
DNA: TGTGCCAGCAGTTTAAAAGGAGGGAAAGCTTTCTTT
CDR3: CASSLKGGKAFF

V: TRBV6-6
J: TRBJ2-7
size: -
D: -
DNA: TGTGCCAGCAGTTATCCGGACACCAGCTCCTACGAGCAGTACTTC
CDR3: CASSYPDTSSYEQYF

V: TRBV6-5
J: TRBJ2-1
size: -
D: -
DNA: TGTGCCAGCAGTTCATACGGACTGAAGGGTATTAGTGAGCAGTTCTTC
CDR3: CASSSYGLKGISEQFF

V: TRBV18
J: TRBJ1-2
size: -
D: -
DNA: TGTGCCAGCTCACCCACCACTATCGCTAACTATGGCTACACCTTC
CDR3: CASSPTTIANYGYTF

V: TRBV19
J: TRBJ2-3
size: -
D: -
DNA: TGTGCCAGTAATGGGGGGGCTGGAAACACAGATACGCAGTATTTT
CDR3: CASNGGAGNTDTQYF

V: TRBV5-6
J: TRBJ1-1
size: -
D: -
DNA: TGTGCCAGCAGCCACCGTTTGACTCGGGTTCAGAGTGAAGCTTTCTTT
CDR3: CASSHRLTRVQSEAFF

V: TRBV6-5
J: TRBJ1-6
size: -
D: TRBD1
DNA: TGTGGCTCACAGGGGGCAGAGCTCCACTTT
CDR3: CGSQGAELHF

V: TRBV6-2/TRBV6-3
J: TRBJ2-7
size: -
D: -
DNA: TGTGCCAGCAGTGGTGACAGGAGCCACGAGCAGTACTTC
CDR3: CASSGDRSHEQYF

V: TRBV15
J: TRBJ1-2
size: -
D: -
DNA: TGTGCCACCAGCGGCAGGGCAATTAACTATGGCTACACCTTC
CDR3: CATSGRAINYGYTF

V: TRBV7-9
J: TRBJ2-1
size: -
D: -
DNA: TGTGCCAGCAGCTCTAAACCCGATTCACTATCCTACAATGAGCAGTTCTTC
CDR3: CASSSKPDSLSYNEQFF

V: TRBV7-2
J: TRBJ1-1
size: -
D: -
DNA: TGTGCCAGCAGCAGACCAGGGAGGAGCTACACTGAAGCTTTCTTT
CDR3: CASSRPGRSYTEAFF

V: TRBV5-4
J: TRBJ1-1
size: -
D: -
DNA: TGTGCCAGCAGCTGGCAGGGACTTCAGAAGAACACTGAAGCTTTCTTT
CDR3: CASSWQGLQKNTEAFF

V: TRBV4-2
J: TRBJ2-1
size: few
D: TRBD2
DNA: TGTGCCAGCAGCCTAAGACTAGCGGGGTCCCGAGGGGGTGCGCGTTACAATGAGCAGTTCTTC
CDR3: CASSLRLAGSRGGARYNEQFF

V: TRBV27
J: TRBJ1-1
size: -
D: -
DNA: TGTGCCAGCAGTTCGTGGACAGCTGTGAACACTGAAGCTTTCTTT
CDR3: CASSSWTAVNTEAFF

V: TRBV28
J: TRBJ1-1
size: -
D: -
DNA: TGTGCCAGCAGTGTCGGGACACCGGCTGAAGCTTTCTTT
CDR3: CASSVGTPAEAFF

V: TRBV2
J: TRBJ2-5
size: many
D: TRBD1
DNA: TGTGCCAGCAGGGACAGGGGGCAAAGAGGGCTGGAGACCCAGTACTTC
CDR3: CASRDRGQRGLETQYF

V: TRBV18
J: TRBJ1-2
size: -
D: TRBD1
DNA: TGTGCCAGCTCACAGCTGACAGGGGGCATCTATGGCTACACCTTC
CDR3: CASSQLTGGIYGYTF

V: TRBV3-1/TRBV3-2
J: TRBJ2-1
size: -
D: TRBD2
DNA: TGTGCCAGCAGCCAATCCTCGTGGGGGGGACCCTACAATGAGCAGTTCTTC
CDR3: CASSQSSWGGPYNEQFF

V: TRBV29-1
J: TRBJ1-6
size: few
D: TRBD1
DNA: TGCAGCGTCGGGGACAGGGGGGATTCACCCCTCCACTTT
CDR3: CSVGDRGDSPLHF

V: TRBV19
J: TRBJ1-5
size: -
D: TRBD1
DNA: TGTGCCAGTAAATGGACAGGTCAGAATCAGCCCCAGCATTTT
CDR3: CASKWTGQNQPQHF

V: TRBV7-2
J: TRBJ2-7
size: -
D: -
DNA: TGTGCCAGCAGCTTAGATGGGCGGGCAGGATTAAACGAGCAGTACTTC
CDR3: CASSLDGRAGLNEQYF

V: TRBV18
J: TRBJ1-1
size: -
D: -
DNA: TGTGCCAGCTCACCCCAGAGGGACACTGAAGCTTTCTTT
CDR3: CASSPQRDTEAFF

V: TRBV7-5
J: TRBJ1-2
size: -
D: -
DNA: TGTGTCAGAAGCCACGATCGGAGCAGGGAAGTAGATGGCTACACCTTC
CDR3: CVRSHDRSREVDGYTF

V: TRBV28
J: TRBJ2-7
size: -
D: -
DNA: TGTGCCAGCAGTTTAACGGGGGACGGATACGAGCAGTACTTC
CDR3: CASSLTGDGYEQYF

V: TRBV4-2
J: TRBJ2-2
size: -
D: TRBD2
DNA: TGTGCCAGCAGCCAAGAGCCGCTAGCGGGGGGGCGTAGCACCGGGGAGCTGTTTTTT
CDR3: CASSQEPLAGGRSTGELFF

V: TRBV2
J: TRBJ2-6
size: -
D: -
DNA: TGTGCCAGCAGTCCCAACTCTGGGGCCAACGTCCTGACTTTC
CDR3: CASSPNSGANVLTF

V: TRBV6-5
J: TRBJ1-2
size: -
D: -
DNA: TGTGCCAGCAGGGTTGGACAGAGCTATGGCTACACCTTC
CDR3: CASRVGQSYGYTF

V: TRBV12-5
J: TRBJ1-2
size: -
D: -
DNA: TGTGCTAGTGGGCCTAATACTGTAAACTATGGCTACACCTTC
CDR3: CASGPNTVNYGYTF

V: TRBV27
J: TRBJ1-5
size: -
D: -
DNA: TGTGCCAGCAGGCCCTCGGGACACCACAATCAGCCCCAGCATTTT
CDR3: CASRPSGHHNQPQHF

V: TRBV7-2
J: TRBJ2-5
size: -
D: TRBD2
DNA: TGTGCCAGCAGCTTACGGGCTAGCGGGGGGCTGTTACAAGAGACCCAGTACTTC
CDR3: CASSLRASGGLLQETQYF

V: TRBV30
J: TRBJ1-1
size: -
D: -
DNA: TGTGCCTGGAATATAATGAACACTGAAGCTTTCTTT
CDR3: CAWNIMNTEAFF

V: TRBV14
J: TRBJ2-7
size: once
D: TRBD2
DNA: TGTGCCAGCAGCCAAGTTGGACTAGCGGGGGGGCGATACGAGCAGTACTTC
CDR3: CASSQVGLAGGRYEQYF

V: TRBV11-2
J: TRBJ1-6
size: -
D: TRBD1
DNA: TGTGCCAGCAGCGTAACAGGGGGCGGTTCACCCCTCCACTTT
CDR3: CASSVTGGGSPLHF

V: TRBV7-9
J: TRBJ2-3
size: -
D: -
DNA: TGTGCCAGCAGCTCCCCGGAAACCAGCGACGGCACAGATACGCAGTATTTT
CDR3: CASSSPETSDGTDTQYF

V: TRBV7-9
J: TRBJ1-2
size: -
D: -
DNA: TGTGCCAGCAGACTTGCGGGGGCTAACTATGGCTACACCTTC
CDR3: CASRLAGANYGYTF

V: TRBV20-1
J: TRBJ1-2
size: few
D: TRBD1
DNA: TGCAGCGTACAGGGGCGCTTAGGCTACACCTTC
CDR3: CSVQGRLGYTF

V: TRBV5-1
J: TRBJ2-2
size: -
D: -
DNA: TGCGCCAGCAGCTTGGATGCAGGCCCCCCCGGGGAGCTGTTTTTT
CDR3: CASSLDAGPPGELFF

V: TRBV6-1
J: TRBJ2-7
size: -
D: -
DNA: TGTGCCAGCAGTGAAGCTCTACAGGGCTACGAGCAGTACTTC
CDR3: CASSEALQGYEQYF

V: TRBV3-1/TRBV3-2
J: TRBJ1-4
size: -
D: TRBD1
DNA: TGTGCCAGCAGCGTACAGACAGGGTGGTCAGAAAAACTGTTTTTT
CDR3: CASSVQTGWSEKLFF

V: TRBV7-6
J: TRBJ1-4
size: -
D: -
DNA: TGTGCCAGCAGCTTAAATCATCCATTCGCCCGTTTCAGGGAGGGTGAAAAACTGTTTTTT
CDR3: CASSLNHPFARFREGEKLFF

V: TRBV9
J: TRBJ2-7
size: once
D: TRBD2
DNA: TGTGCCAGCAGCGTAGGCGGGGGGGTTTACGAGCAGTACTTC
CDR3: CASSVGGGVYEQYF

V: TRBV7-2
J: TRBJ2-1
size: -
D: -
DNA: TGTGCCAGCAGCTCCCCCCTCTCCTACAATGAGCAGTTCTTC
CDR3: CASSSPLSYNEQFF

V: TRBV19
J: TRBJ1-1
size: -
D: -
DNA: TGTGCCAGTAGTAGTCGAAACAGAAACACTGAAGCTTTCTTT
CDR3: CASSSRNRNTEAFF

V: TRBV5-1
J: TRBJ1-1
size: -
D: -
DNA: TGCGCCAGCAGCTCCGGGGAAAACACTGAAGCTTTCTTT
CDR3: CASSSGENTEAFF

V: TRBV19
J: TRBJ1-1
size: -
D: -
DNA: TGTGCCAGTAGCATTTTGGGGGCGGTGGGCACTGAAGCTTTCTTT
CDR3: CASSILGAVGTEAFF

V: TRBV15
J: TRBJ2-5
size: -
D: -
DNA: TGTGCCACCAGCAGAGATACAGGGCCGAAAGAGACCCAGTACTTC
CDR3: CATSRDTGPKETQYF

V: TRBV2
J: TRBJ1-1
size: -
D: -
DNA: TGTGCCAGCCGCGAGGCGACAGGGAACACTGAAGCTTTCTTT
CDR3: CASREATGNTEAFF

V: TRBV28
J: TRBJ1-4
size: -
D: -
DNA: TGTGCCAGCAGTTTCCGTGAGTTCCGGGATGAAAAACTGTTTTTT
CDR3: CASSFREFRDEKLFF

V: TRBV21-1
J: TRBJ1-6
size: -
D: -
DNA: TGTGCCAGCGGTACGACAGGCCTAGGAGGTAATTCACCCCTCCACTTT
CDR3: CASGTTGLGGNSPLHF